This TCR beta chain comes out of a study of CD8 T cells in ankylosing spondylitis. For TCR beta, libraries came from quantitative 5'-RACE with molecular barcodes. TCRdb ran MiXCR on the 5' RACE reads and lists one entry per CDR3 protein. The data contain 250,000 or so distinct CDR3 sequences, 24% of them singletons. In the case of this clonotype: What it binds is not known.

Study-wide results and caveats: Characteristic of ankylosing spondylitis blood, it appeared, was a TCR beta motif comprising roughly eight highly homologous variants. Disease-linked clones bore a CD8+ phenotype and were relatively rare in peripheral blood. Reportedly, significant enrichment of disease-linked clones occurred in matched ankylosing spondylitis synovial fluid.

Trimming removed 10 bases from V and 3 bases from J, with 15 bases in between. The length of the CDR3 is 13 residues. CDR1 and CDR2 (germline): SGHVS, FQNEAQ. The chain combines TRBV7-8 with TRBJ1-1; the D is unclear. Sequenced material: blood, either unsorted or a sorted T cell fraction (not recorded which). The receptor comes from a male donor with ankylosing spondylitis or in good health (not recorded which). The CDR3 loop reads CAMGPAADTEAFF. CDR3 DNA sequence: TGTGCCATGGGCCCTGCGGCGGACACTGAAGCTTTCTTT.